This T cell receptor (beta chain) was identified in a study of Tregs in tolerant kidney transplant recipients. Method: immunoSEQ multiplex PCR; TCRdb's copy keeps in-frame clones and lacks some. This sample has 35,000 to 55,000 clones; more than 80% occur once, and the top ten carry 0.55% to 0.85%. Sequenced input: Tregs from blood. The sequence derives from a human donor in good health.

The CDR3 region has the DNA TGTGCCAGCAGCTTAGCGCGACTAGCGAGCCCGACGCCCGGGGAGCTGTTTTTT. It translates to CASSLARLASPTPGELFF. The genes are TRBV7-9 and TRBJ2-2; TRBD2 agrees at 8 bases. The J segment lost 6 bases and the V segment lost 0 bases, leaving 12 bases of the junction unmatched. CDR3 length: 18 amino acids. Germline CDR1 is SEHNR and CDR2 is FQNEAQ (reference sequence).